This T cell receptor beta chain was recorded in a study of CD4 T cells in relation to SARS-CoV-2 and coronaviruses. Note on this clone: Its antigen is not identified.

Clones were read by immunoSEQ multiplex PCR, and TCRdb kept only the in-frame ones, dropping some. Of roughly 12,000 clones listed, about 78% were seen once; the top ten hold around 13%. CD4+ T cells from unexposed donors were obtained before the COVID-19 pandemic (2011-2018). After roughly ten days of culture, CD4+ T cells were isolated. Cells permitting, SARS-CoV-2 S/N and four cold-coronavirus spikes were tested on unexposed-donor CD4+ T cells. Fresh IL-2 medium replaced half the medium on days 3 and 7. The V segment lost 4 bases and the J segment 3 bases; nucleotides outside the gene matches: 7. This CDR3 is 15 amino acids long. Germline lookup yields CDR1 SGHDN and CDR2 FVKESK.

Sequenced sample: CD4+ T cells from PBMCs, cultured in vitro. This TCR came from a human donor in good health. The J gene is TRBJ2-3, the V gene TRBV14, with 7 bases matching TRBD1. For the CDR3, the DNA is TGTGCCAGCAGCCCTAGAGGGGGCCCTACAGATACGCAGTATTTT. Translated, it gives CASSPRGGPTDTQYF.